These T cell receptor beta chains were read from a single sample in a study of blood T cells in healthy people across ages. TCRdb reprocessed the 5' RACE reads with MiXCR, giving one entry per CDR3 protein. The sample has about 1.8 million distinct CDR3 sequences, about 50% seen once. Input material: blood. These TCRs come from a woman aged 40 to 49 in good health. The conserved cysteine and the conserved F or W are not part of the CDR3 here.

V gene: TRBV7-9; CDR3 length: 12; J gene: TRBJ2-1; CDR3 protein: ASSVAAPYNEQF
V gene: TRBV27; CDR3 length: 12; J gene: TRBJ1-6; CDR3 protein: ASSFKQLNSPLH
V gene: TRBV2; CDR3 length: 12; J gene: TRBJ1-2; CDR3 protein: ASSPGPETYGYT
V gene: TRBV18; CDR3 length: 13; J gene: TRBJ2-7; CDR3 protein: ASSTPGKGFYEQY
V gene: TRBV11-2; CDR3 length: 13; J gene: TRBJ2-7; CDR3 protein: ASSHPDRGTYEQY
V gene: TRBV3-1; CDR3 length: 13; J gene: TRBJ2-1; CDR3 protein: ASSQAGGIQETQF
V gene: TRBV4-1; CDR3 length: 13; J gene: TRBJ2-3; CDR3 protein: ASSRLAGETDTQY
V gene: TRBV28; CDR3 length: 12; J gene: TRBJ1-2; CDR3 protein: ASSLGGDNYGYT
V gene: TRBV29-1; CDR3 length: 11; J gene: TRBJ2-1; CDR3 protein: SVGVLSRGEQF
V gene: TRBV20-1; CDR3 length: 13; J gene: TRBJ1-5; CDR3 protein: SVPNEAYSNQPQH
V gene: TRBV29-1; CDR3 length: 11; J gene: TRBJ2-3; CDR3 protein: SVEDPWVRTQY
V gene: TRBV6-2/TRBV6-3; CDR3 length: 10; J gene: TRBJ2-3; CDR3 protein: ASSNSPVTQY
V gene: TRBV10-3; CDR3 length: 16; J gene: TRBJ2-7; CDR3 protein: AISDRTSGKSLSYEQY
V gene: TRBV18; CDR3 length: 15; J gene: TRBJ2-3; CDR3 protein: ASSPIWPSGVTDTQY
V gene: TRBV20-1; CDR3 length: 11; J gene: TRBJ2-7; CDR3 protein: SARQGVAYEQY
V gene: TRBV3-1; CDR3 length: 13; J gene: TRBJ1-2; CDR3 protein: ASSQTGGLFYGYT
V gene: TRBV19; CDR3 length: 11; J gene: TRBJ2-7; CDR3 protein: ASSNQVSYEQY